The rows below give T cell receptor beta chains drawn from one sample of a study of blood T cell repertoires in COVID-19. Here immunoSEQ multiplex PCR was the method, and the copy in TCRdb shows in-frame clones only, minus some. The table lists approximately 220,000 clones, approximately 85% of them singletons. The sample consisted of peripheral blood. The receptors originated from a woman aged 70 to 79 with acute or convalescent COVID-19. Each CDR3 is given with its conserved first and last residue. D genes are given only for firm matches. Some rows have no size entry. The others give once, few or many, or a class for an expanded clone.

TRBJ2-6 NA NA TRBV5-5 TGTGCCAGCAGCCTACCGACAACAGGGACTGGGGCCAACGTCCTGACTTTC CASSLPTTGTGANVLTF
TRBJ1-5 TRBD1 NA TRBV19 TGTGCCAGTAGCCTCGGACAGGATTTTCAGCCCCAGCATTTT CASSLGQDFQPQHF
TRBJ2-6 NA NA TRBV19 TGTGCCAGTACCCTAAGGGGTTCTGGGGCCAACGTCCTGACTTTC CASTLRGSGANVLTF
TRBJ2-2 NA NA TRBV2 TGTGCCAGCAGTGATGGGGGCCCCGACACCGGGGAGCTGTTTTTT CASSDGGPDTGELFF
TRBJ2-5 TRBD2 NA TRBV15 TGTGCCACCAGCAGAGCCCCCCGGGAGGAGAAGACCCAGTACTTC CATSRAPREEKTQYF
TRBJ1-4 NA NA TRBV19 TGTGCCAGTACCCGGCGGGAGGGCGAAAAACTGTTTTTT CASTRREGEKLFF
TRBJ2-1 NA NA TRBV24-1 TGTGCCACCAGTGATTTTCGGGGGGCTTACAATGAGCAGTTCTTC CATSDFRGAYNEQFF
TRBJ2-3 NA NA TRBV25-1 TGTGCCAGCAGTGAATTTCAGGGGCTAGATACGCAGTATTTT CASSEFQGLDTQYF
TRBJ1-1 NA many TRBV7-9 TGTGCCAGCAGCTTTAGAATCACTGAAGCTTTCTTT CASSFRITEAFF
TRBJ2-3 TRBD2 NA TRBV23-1 TGCGCCAGCAGGAGGACTAGCGGGGGCCGTAGCACAGATACGCAGTATTTT CASRRTSGGRSTDTQYF